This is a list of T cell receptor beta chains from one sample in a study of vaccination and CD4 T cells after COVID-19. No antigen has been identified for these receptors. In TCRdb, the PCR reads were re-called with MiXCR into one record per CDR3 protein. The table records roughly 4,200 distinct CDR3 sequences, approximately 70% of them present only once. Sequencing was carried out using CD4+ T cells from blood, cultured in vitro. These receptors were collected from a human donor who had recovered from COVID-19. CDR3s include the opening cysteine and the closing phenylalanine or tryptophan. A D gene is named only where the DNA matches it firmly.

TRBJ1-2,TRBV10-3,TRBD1,CATTEGDRGFNRYTF
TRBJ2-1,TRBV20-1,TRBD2,CSASPTSGGNEQFF
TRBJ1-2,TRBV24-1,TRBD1,CATSETGTGDYGYTF
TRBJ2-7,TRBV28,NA,CASSLTVAGSYEQYF
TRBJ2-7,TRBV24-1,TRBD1,CATSGQGAWDEQYF
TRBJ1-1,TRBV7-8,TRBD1,CASSLDRGQVGNTEAFF
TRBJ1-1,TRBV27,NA,CATCRVAGNTEAFF
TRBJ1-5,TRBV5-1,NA,CASSLERNQPQHF
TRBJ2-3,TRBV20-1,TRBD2,CSARGRTAGATDTQYF
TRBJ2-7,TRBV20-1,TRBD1,CSALRTGDSYEQYF
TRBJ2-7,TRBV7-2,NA,CASSPTERVSSYEQYF
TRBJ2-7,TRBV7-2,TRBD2,CASSLAGGTTYSYEQYF
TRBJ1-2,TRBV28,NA,CASSWGSGTNNYGYTF
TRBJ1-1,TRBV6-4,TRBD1,CASTRQGLNTEAFF
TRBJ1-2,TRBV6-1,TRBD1,CASRLQGLYGYTF
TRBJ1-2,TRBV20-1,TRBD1,CRPDRGLRYGYTF
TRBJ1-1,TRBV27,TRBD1,CASSRRGTGPFRNTEAFF
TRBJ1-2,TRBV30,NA,CACTGGASYGYTF
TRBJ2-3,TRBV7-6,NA,CASSSMTDTQYF
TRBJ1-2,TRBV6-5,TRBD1,CASSYSTWGDRAYGYTF
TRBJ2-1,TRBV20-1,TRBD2,CSAASGGAGNEQFF
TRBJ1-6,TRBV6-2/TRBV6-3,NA,CASSYFQSLSPLHF
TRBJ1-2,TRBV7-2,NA,CASSLDVLGYGYTF
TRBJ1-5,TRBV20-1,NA,CSARPPAGHNQPQHF
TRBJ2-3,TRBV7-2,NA,CASSLAVTGFSTDTQYF
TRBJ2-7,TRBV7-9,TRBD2,CASQREGEQYF
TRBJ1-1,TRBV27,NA,CASSSPRIGGTEAFF
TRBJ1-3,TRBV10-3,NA,CAISEAAYDTIYF
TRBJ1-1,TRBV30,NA,CAWSVQGGGPEAFF
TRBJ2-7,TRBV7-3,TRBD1,CASSLSGTEYEQYF
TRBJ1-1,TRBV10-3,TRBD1,CAISEGDRHAFF
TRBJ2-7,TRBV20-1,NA,CSAPLDVGTYEQYF
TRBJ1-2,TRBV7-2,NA,CASSQDNYGYTF
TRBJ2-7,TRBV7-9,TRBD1,CASSTGQASTYEQYF
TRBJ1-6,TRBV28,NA,CASSLGQAFPSPLHF
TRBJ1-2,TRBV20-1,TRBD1,CSAITGGNYGYTF
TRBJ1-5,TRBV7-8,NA,CASSLANRNSNQPQHF
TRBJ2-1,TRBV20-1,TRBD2,CSARDSSGGYNEQFF
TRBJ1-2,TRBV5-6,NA,CASSVGTVYGYTF
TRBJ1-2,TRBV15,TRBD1,CATSRGGTGVDYGYTF
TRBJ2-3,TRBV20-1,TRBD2,CSAYGGAGTDTQYF
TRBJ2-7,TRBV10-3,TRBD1,CAITSGQDYEQYF
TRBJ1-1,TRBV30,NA,CAWSVHGEAFF
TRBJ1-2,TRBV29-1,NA,CSVDPTGWNDYGYTF
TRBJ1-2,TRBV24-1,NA,CATSAGFLNYGYTF
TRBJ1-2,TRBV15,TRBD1,CATSLDRVGGYTF
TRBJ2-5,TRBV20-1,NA,CSADKGVGLDQETQYF
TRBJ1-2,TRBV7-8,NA,CASSLVGGLWGYTF
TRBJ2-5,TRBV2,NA,CASGEWETQYF
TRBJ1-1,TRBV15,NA,CATRARQNTEAFF
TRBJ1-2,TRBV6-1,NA,CASTYGGHGYTF
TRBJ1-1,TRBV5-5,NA,CASSPRAVNTEAFF
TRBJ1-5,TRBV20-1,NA,CSARGGGQPQHF